Each of the 27 T cell receptor beta chains below was sequenced from the same sample in a study of T cell responses to AZD1222 COVID-19 vaccine. Sequenced by immunoSEQ multiplex PCR; TCRdb stores in-frame clones only, minus some. Of about 94,000 clones listed, roughly 88% are singletons. The sequenced sample was peripheral blood, obtained on day 0 of AZD1222 vaccination. The source of these receptors is an adult in good health.

This chain joins TRBV6-5 and TRBJ1-1, with TRBD1 matching over 8 bases. The CDR3 totals 14 residues. Unmatched junction bases numbered 7, after V lost 6 bases and J lost 4 bases. Germline values: CDR1 MNHEY, CDR2 SVGAGI. DNA for the CDR3: TGTGCCAGCAGCTCAAGGACAGGGCGCACTGAAGCTTTCTTT. It encodes CASSSRTGRTEAFF.

This chain uses TRBV6-5 with TRBJ1-5; perhaps TRBD1 as D (6 bases). V lost 5 bases and J 9 bases, leaving 17 bases between the germline ends. Germline assignment: CDR1 MNHEY and CDR2 SVGAGI. This CDR3 contains 14 residues. The CDR3 DNA reads TGTGCCAGCAGTAGGAGGGCGGGGGCAAGGCCCCAGCATTTT. Its protein product is CASSRRAGARPQHF.

The CDR3 is CAWSPPGAGYTF. The CDR3 DNA reads TGTGCCTGGAGCCCTCCCGGGGCTGGCTACACCTTC. The rearrangement uses TRBV30 and TRBJ1-2; tentatively, D is TRBD1 (5 bases). V was cut by 3 bases and J by 7 bases, with 12 bases left in between. The CDR3 is 12 amino acids. In germline, CDR1 is GTSNPN, CDR2 SVGIG (reference sequence).

V and J are TRBV18 and TRBJ2-7, with D possibly TRBD1 on 6 matching bases. CDR3 length: 13 residues. Germline V gives CDR1 KGHSH, CDR2 LQKENI. Trimming removed 5 bases from V and 3 bases from J, with 11 bases in between. CDR3: CASSVLGGYEQYF. The CDR3 DNA is TGTGCCAGCTCAGTACTAGGGGGCTACGAGCAGTACTTC.

This clone has more than one count but fewer than ten. The chain joins TRBV6-5 to TRBJ2-1; 7 nucleotides line up with TRBD1. V dropped 6 bases and J dropped 5; count of bases not matched to a gene: 10. Germline-derived CDR1 and CDR2 are MNHEY and SVGAGI. CDR3 size: 15 residues. This chain's CDR3 is CASSPGQKKNNEQFF. The CDR3 DNA reads TGTGCCAGCAGCCCGGGACAGAAAAAAAACAATGAGCAGTTCTTC.

The chain joins TRBV12-3 or TRBV12-4 to TRBJ2-5, with TRBD1 matching over 7 bases. V gave up 5 bases and J gave up 2 bases; unmatched junction bases: 2. The CDR3 is made up of 13 amino acids. The CDR3 sequence: CASSPRGQETQYF. CDR3 bases: TGTGCCAGCAGTCCCAGGGGGCAAGAGACCCAGTACTTC.

The chain couples TRBV19 to TRBJ1-4; tentative D call: TRBD1 (5 bases). Germline assignment: CDR1 LNHDA and CDR2 SQIVND (reference sequence). The CDR3 is 14 amino acids. The ends were cut back, 4 bases at V and 8 bases at J, with 14 bases in the middle. The CDR3, as DNA: TGTGCCAGTAGTACCGGGACCATCGGGGAAAAACTGTTTTTT. Protein product: CASSTGTIGEKLFF. Complete variable domain (other parts from reference TRBV19 and TRBJ1-4): DGGITQSPKYLFRKEGQNVTLSCEQNLNHDAMYWYRQDPGQGLRLIYYSQIVNDFQKGDIAEGYSVSREKKESFPLTVTSAQKNPTAFYLCASSTGTIGEKLFFGSGTQLSVL.

The rearrangement joins TRBV5-6 to TRBJ1-5; D gene ambiguous. CDR1 and CDR2 from the germline V gene are SGHDT and YYEEEE. This CDR3 spans 14 amino acids. The V end was cut by 0 bases, the J end by 6 bases, with 10 bases between. The CDR3 DNA sequence: TGTGCCAGCAGCTTGGGAAGGGTCGGTCAGCCCCAGCATTTT. Translation: CASSLGRVGQPQHF.

This clone turned up a few times. J is TRBJ1-2 and V is TRBV5-1, with D perhaps matching TRBD1 (6 bases). With 1 base removed from V and 8 bases from J, the gap between germline ends came to 15 bases. The CDR3 spans 14 residues. From germline, CDR1 is SGHRS and CDR2 YFSETQ. The CDR3 DNA follows: TGCGCCAGCAGCTTGCCCGGGGGCTCATTAGGCTACACCTTC. Residues: CASSLPGGSLGYTF. Combining the CDR3 with reference TRBV5-1 and TRBJ1-2 gives the whole variable domain KAGVTQTPRYLIKTRGQQVTLSCSPISGHRSVSWYQQTPGQGLQFLFEYFSETQRNKGNFPGRFSGRQFSNSRSEMNVSTLELGDSALYLCASSLPGGSLGYTFGSGTRLTVV.

The table lists this clone with a few counts. The rearrangement uses TRBV10-2 and TRBJ1-2, with 7 bases aligning to TRBD1. The CDR3 loop spans 14 amino acids. The germline V gene encodes CDR1 WSHSY and CDR2 SAAADI. The junction had 8 bases not matched to a gene; V was cut back by 6 bases and J by 4 bases. As DNA, the CDR3 is TGCGCCAGCAGATCAACGGGACAGAGCTATGGCTACACCTTC. Translated: CASRSTGQSYGYTF.

The chain carries TRBV5-6 and TRBJ1-4; tentative D call: TRBD1 (5 bases). From germline, CDR1 is SGHDT and CDR2 YYEEEE. Trimming took 4 bases from V and 2 from J, leaving 15 bases between them. The CDR3 spans 16 residues. CDR3 sequence reads: CASSTGRLGTNEKLFF. As DNA, the CDR3 is TGTGCCAGCAGCACGGGACGTTTAGGTACTAATGAAAAACTGTTTTTT.

This chain uses TRBV5-4 with TRBJ2-7; D may be TRBD2 (5 bases). CDR3 length equals 16 residues. Germline V gives CDR1 SGHNT, CDR2 YYREEE (reference sequence). V was shortened by 1 base and J by 0 bases, with 14 bases between the two germline ends. This CDR3 is CASSLPGKQSSYEQYF. In DNA, the CDR3 is TGTGCCAGCAGCTTGCCGGGGAAACAAAGCTCCTACGAGCAGTACTTC.

The count of this clone is one. The chain employs TRBV4-2 and TRBJ1-4, with D maybe TRBD1 (5 bases). The CDR3 runs to 16 residues. Germline V gives CDR1 LGHNA, CDR2 YNFKEQ. V was trimmed by 3 bases and J by 1 base, leaving 12 bases between them. The CDR3 region has the DNA TGTGCCAGCAGCCAGGCCCGGGGCAGAACTAATGAAAAACTGTTTTTT. This sequence encodes CASSQARGRTNEKLFF.

The V and J genes are TRBV6-6 and TRBJ2-3; D is undetermined. The CDR3 runs 15 residues. The germline V gene encodes CDR1 MNHNY and CDR2 SVGAGI (reference sequence). V was clipped by 0 bases and J by 1 base, with 8 bases between them. DNA of the CDR3: TGTGCCAGCAGTTACTCCGGTTCCCGCACAGATACGCAGTATTTT. It is translated as CASSYSGSRTDTQYF.

This clone has just a few counts. V and J are TRBV6-5 and TRBJ1-1, with 11 bases lining up with TRBD1. The CDR3 totals 14 residues. J gave up 5 bases and V 6 bases, and 5 bases lay outside the gene matches. Germline V gene data show CDR1 as MNHEY and CDR2 as SVGAGI. CDR3: CASRPGQGGTEAFF. The CDR3 region has the DNA TGTGCCAGCAGACCGGGACAGGGGGGGACTGAAGCTTTCTTT.

The chain links TRBV30 to TRBJ2-2; D is unresolved. Germline CDR1 GTSNPN, CDR2 SVGIG (reference sequence). This CDR3 is 15 amino acids long. V was shortened by 1 base and J by 7 bases, with 16 bases between the two germline ends. In nucleotides, the CDR3 is TGTGCCTGGAGTGGCCGGTCGCTAGGTGTCGGGGAGCTGTTTTTT. Protein: CAWSGRSLGVGELFF.

This chain connects TRBV5-1 to TRBJ2-3; 10 bases are shared with TRBD2. Looked up from germline, CDR1 is SGHRS and CDR2 is YFSETQ. CDR3 length: 15 amino acids. The V and J ends lost 2 bases and 3 bases, in that order; junction bases with no gene match: 3. CDR3 residues: CASSLSGGETDTQYF. The CDR3 nucleotides read TGCGCCAGCAGCTTAAGCGGGGGGGAAACAGATACGCAGTATTTT.

The J gene is TRBJ2-5, the V gene TRBV3-1 (or the pseudogene TRBV3-2); 13 bases match TRBD2. Trimming cost V 6 bases and J 0 bases; bases outside gene matches: 13. CDR3 length: 19 amino acids. Germline assignment: CDR1 LGHDT and CDR2 YNNKEL (reference sequence). The CDR3 nucleotides are TGTGCCAGCAGACGACTAGCGGGGGGACAACATACGTACCAAGAGACCCAGTACTTC. Its protein is CASRRLAGGQHTYQETQYF.

The V call is TRBV5-1, the J call TRBJ2-7; TRBD2 matches 11 bases. The germline gives CDR1 SGHRS, CDR2 YFSETQ. With 4 bases clipped from V and 3 bases from J, the junction kept 6 bases outside the gene matches. This CDR3 spans 15 amino acids. The CDR3 here is CASSIGLAGVYEQYF. The DNA of the CDR3 is TGCGCCAGCAGCATAGGACTAGCGGGTGTCTACGAGCAGTACTTC.

The genes are TRBV7-9 and TRBJ1-2, with D unclear. The CDR3 runs to 15 residues. Germline V gene data show CDR1 as SEHNR and CDR2 as FQNEAQ (reference sequence). V was trimmed by 3 bases and J by 7 bases, leaving 18 bases between them. The DNA for the CDR3 is TGTGCCAGCAGCTTGGAACGGGGTACGAGCTCTGGCTACACCTTC. As protein: CASSLERGTSSGYTF.

The V gene is TRBV19, the J gene TRBJ1-2; no firm D call. CDR3 length: 14 residues. Per the germline V gene, CDR1 is LNHDA and CDR2 is SQIVND (reference sequence). Trimming shortened V by 0 bases and J by 1 base, and 6 bases separated the two germline ends. Here the CDR3 DNA reads TGTGCCAGTAGTATAGATCAGAATAACTATGGCTACACCTTC. Translation gives CASSIDQNNYGYTF.

This rearrangement joins TRBV6-5 to TRBJ1-6; 7 bases agree with TRBD1. V shed 4 bases, J shed 9 bases, and the junction held 6 bases outside the gene matches. Germline-derived CDR1 and CDR2 are MNHEY and SVGAGI. The CDR3 has 14 residues. CDR3 amino acids: CASSFRQGSSPLHF. CDR3 nucleotides: TGTGCCAGCAGTTTCCGACAGGGCAGTTCACCCCTCCACTTT.

The chain employs TRBV6-5 and TRBJ1-5; tentative D call: TRBD1 (5 bases). Germline CDR1 and CDR2: MNHEY and SVGAGI. Trimming pared 5 bases from V and 10 bases from J, leaving 15 bases between. This CDR3 spans 13 amino acids. The CDR3 DNA reads as TGTGCCAGCAGTCGGGACGGATCCCAACCCCAGCATTTT. Translated, it gives CASSRDGSQPQHF.

Only a few counts were recorded for this clone. CDR3: CASRPGQGYEQYF. Here the CDR3 DNA reads TGTGCCAGCCGACCGGGACAGGGCTACGAGCAGTACTTC. This rearrangement joins TRBV2 to TRBJ2-7; 9 bases map to TRBD1. J lost 3 bases, V lost 8 bases, and 5 bases had no gene match. The germline gives CDR1 SNHLY, CDR2 FYNNEI. CDR3 length: 13 residues.

The chain joins TRBV12-3 or TRBV12-4 to TRBJ1-2, with unresolved D. The CDR3 length is 11 residues. Trimming cost V 5 bases and J 9 bases, with 10 bases left between them. CDR3 sequence (DNA): TGTGCCAGCAGTGCACCCGGGAGCTACACCTTC. This gives the protein CASSAPGSYTF.

DNA for the CDR3: TGTGCCAGCAGTTTCCGACAGGGAAACACTGAAGCTTTCTTT. Protein: CASSFRQGNTEAFF. The rearrangement uses TRBV11-1 and TRBJ1-1; 7 bases align to TRBD1. The CDR3 extends over 14 amino acids. CDR1 is SGHAT, CDR2 FQDESV, per germline (reference sequence). Trimming cost V 6 bases and J 2 bases; bases outside gene matches: 6. The complete variable domain, with remaining parts taken from reference TRBV11-1 and TRBJ1-1, reads EAEVAQSPRYKITEKSQAVAFWCDPISGHATLYWYRQILGQGPELLVQFQDESVVDDSQLPKDRFSAERLKGVDSTLKIQPAELGDSAMYLCASSFRQGNTEAFFGQGTRLTVV.

This clone occurred a few times. The chain links TRBV19 to TRBJ1-1, with D hard to call. Trimming cost V 4 bases and J 11 bases, with 17 bases left between them. Germline CDR1 and CDR2: LNHDA and SQIVND (reference sequence). The length of the CDR3 is 13 residues. CDR3 protein: CASSTDDPEGAFF. The CDR3 nucleotides read TGTGCCAGTAGTACGGACGATCCAGAGGGTGCTTTCTTT.